This is a list of T cell receptor beta chains from one sample in a study of shared clonotypes between healthy human individuals. The method was immunoSEQ multiplex PCR; TCRdb's version includes in-frame clones alone and lacks a portion of them. The data contain approximately 320,000 clones, around 67% of them seen just once; the ten biggest clones take up 9% to 12%. The sequenced material came from memory CD4+ T cells sorted from blood. These receptors were taken from a man under 40 in good health. Each CDR3 is given with its conserved first and last residue. The order of the fields is D gene, clone size, V gene, J gene, CDR3 DNA, CDR3 protein. D genes are given only for firm matches. Clone size is stated in some rows and not others, as once, few, many or a class when expanded.

>.|.|TRBV5-1|TRBJ2-3
TGCGCCAGCAGCTTGGTAGGGGACCGCACAGATACGCAGTATTTT
CASSLVGDRTDTQYF
>.|.|TRBV5-1|TRBJ2-7
TGCGCCAGCAGCTTGGGGCCAGGGTTCTACGAGCAGTACTTC
CASSLGPGFYEQYF
>.|.|TRBV11-2|TRBJ2-7
TGTGCCAGCAGCTCCCTTGGACAGCTCTACGAGCAGTACTTC
CASSSLGQLYEQYF
>.|.|TRBV6-6|TRBJ1-5
TGTGCCAGCAGTTACCCTAAGGGGAATCAGCCCCAGCATTTT
CASSYPKGNQPQHF
>TRBD2|once|TRBV7-2|TRBJ2-1
TGTGCCAGCAGCTTAGCGGGGGGGACTAGCTCCTTCAATGAGCAGTTCTTC
CASSLAGGTSSFNEQFF
>.|.|TRBV9|TRBJ2-5
TGTGCCAGCAGCGTAGATTCCAATTTCCAAGAGACCCAGTACTTC
CASSVDSNFQETQYF
>.|.|TRBV7-3|TRBJ2-7
TGTGCCAGCAGCTTAACAGTGGACAGCTCGCAGTACTTC
CASSLTVDSSQYF
>TRBD2|.|TRBV19|TRBJ2-3
TGTGCCAGTAGTTTGGCGGGAGTAGGGTTGTCTGGAGATACGCAGTATTTT
CASSLAGVGLSGDTQYF
>TRBD2|.|TRBV5-1|TRBJ2-3
TGCGCCAGCAGCCGGACTAGCGGGAGAGACACGCAGTATTTT
CASSRTSGRDTQYF
>.|few|TRBV7-9|TRBJ2-7
TGTGCCAGCAACGCAGGGACCTACGAGCAGTACTTC
CASNAGTYEQYF
>.|.|TRBV19|TRBJ1-1
TGTGCCAGTAGTTTGATGGTCGACACTGAAGCTTTCTTT
CASSLMVDTEAFF
>TRBD1|.|TRBV28|TRBJ1-2
TGTGCCAGCTTCCAAATCGCAGGGGGCGATGGCTACACCTTC
CASFQIAGGDGYTF
>TRBD2|.|TRBV5-4|TRBJ2-7
TGTGCCAGCAGCCTGCGGTCTAGCGGAAACTACGAGCAGTACTTC
CASSLRSSGNYEQYF
>TRBD1|.|TRBV2|TRBJ2-7
TGTGCCAGCAGTCTCTGGGTAGGGACAGACTACGAGCAGTACTTC
CASSLWVGTDYEQYF
>.|.|TRBV5-4|TRBJ2-2
TGTGCCAGCAGCGTTCAAAGCAAGACCGGGGAGCTGTTTTTT
CASSVQSKTGELFF
>TRBD2|.|TRBV4-2|TRBJ2-3
TGTGCCAGCAGCCAAGCCACGACTAGCGGGAGAACAGATACGCAGTATTTT
CASSQATTSGRTDTQYF
>.|.|TRBV6-1|TRBJ1-2
TGTGCCAGCAGTGAACCGTTGGGGGCTAACTATGGCTACACCTTC
CASSEPLGANYGYTF
>TRBD2|.|TRBV14|TRBJ2-3
TGTGCCAGCAGCTTAAGCGGGAGGGCCCGGCTGGGCACAGATACGCAGTATTTT
CASSLSGRARLGTDTQYF
>.|many|TRBV10-1|TRBJ2-7
TGCGCCAGCAGTGCGTACTCCTACGAGCAGTACTTC
CASSAYSYEQYF
>.|.|TRBV30|TRBJ2-5
TGTGCCTGGAGTGGACTTAGGGTGGAAGAGACCCAGTACTTC
CAWSGLRVEETQYF
>.|once|TRBV7-9|TRBJ2-3
TGTGCCAGCCTCAGATTCGCAGATACGCAGTATTTT
CASLRFADTQYF
>TRBD1|.|TRBV4-1|TRBJ1-2
TGCGCCAGCAGCCAAGAAGGGACAGGGGTTTTCGACAAGCCGACAAAAGGCTACACCTTC
CASSQEGTGVFDKPTKGYTF
>.|.|TRBV5-6|TRBJ1-2
TGTGCCAGCAGCCGGACACCCGACTATGGCTACACCTTC
CASSRTPDYGYTF
>.|.|TRBV7-9|TRBJ1-2
TGTGCCAGCAGCCCTCTGGGTAGGGTTGGTGGCTACACCTTC
CASSPLGRVGGYTF
>TRBD2|.|TRBV11-3|TRBJ2-1
TGTGCCAGCAGCTTGCGGGGGTCCTACAATGAGCAGTTCTTC
CASSLRGSYNEQFF
>.|.|TRBV7-9|TRBJ1-1
TGTGCCAGCAGCCTGGGGGTAGGATCTGAAGCTTTCTTT
CASSLGVGSEAFF
>TRBD1|.|TRBV5-1|TRBJ1-2
TGCGCCAGCAGCTTCGGACAGGCGGATGGCTACACCTTC
CASSFGQADGYTF
>TRBD1|few|TRBV9|TRBJ2-7
TGTGCCAGCAGCAGGGGACAGGGGAGCTACGAGCAGTACTTC
CASSRGQGSYEQYF
>.|.|TRBV28|TRBJ1-5
TGTGCCAGCAGTTTAACCGGGCCCAATCAGCCCCAGCATTTT
CASSLTGPNQPQHF
>.|.|TRBV19|TRBJ2-5
TGTGCCAGTAGTACCCAAGGGGGACGGGAGACCCAGTACTTC
CASSTQGGRETQYF
>.|.|TRBV4-3|TRBJ2-2
TGCGCCAGCAGCCATCTTCTAGTCACCGGGGAGCTGTTTTTT
CASSHLLVTGELFF
>TRBD1|.|TRBV14|TRBJ2-3
TGTGCCAGCAGCCCCCGATTCCGGGACAGAGGAGATACGCAGTATTTT
CASSPRFRDRGDTQYF
>.|.|TRBV28|TRBJ1-5
TGTGCCAGCAGTTTGGGGCAGGTCGCCAATCAGCCCCAGCATTTT
CASSLGQVANQPQHF
>.|few|TRBV5-6|TRBJ2-1
TGTGCCAGCAGCTGGGGCAGCCGCAATGAGCAGTTCTTC
CASSWGSRNEQFF
>.|.|TRBV5-1|TRBJ2-5
TGCGCCAGCAGCTTGGGGACCTCCAACGGAGAGACCCAGTACTTC
CASSLGTSNGETQYF
>.|.|TRBV10-2|TRBJ2-1
TGCGCCAGCAGTGTGGGGTCTGAGCAGTTCTTC
CASSVGSEQFF
>TRBD2|.|TRBV7-2|TRBJ2-3
TGTGCCAGCAGCTCCAGGACTAGCGGGAGTTCAGATACGCAGTATTTT
CASSSRTSGSSDTQYF
>.|.|TRBV23-1|TRBJ1-1
TGCGCCAGCAGACACCGGGACTCCGTATGTGAGGAAGCTTTCTTT
CASRHRDSVCEEAFF
>.|once|TRBV6-1|TRBJ2-7
TGTGCCAGCAGTGTAGAGATATACGAGCAGTACTTC
CASSVEIYEQYF
>TRBD1|.|TRBV10-3|TRBJ1-5
TGTGCCATCAGTGACAGGGGGAGCCAGCCCCAGCATTTT
CAISDRGSQPQHF
>.|.|TRBV6-5|TRBJ2-1
TGTGCCAGCAGTCGGGACCACAGTAATGAGCAGTTCTTC
CASSRDHSNEQFF